Shown below are 3 T cell receptor beta chains from a single sample sequenced in a study of blood T cells in healthy people across ages. Together with a sample-barcoded 5' primer, a J-beta primer mix was included in a second PCR lasting about 6 to 11 cycles. TCRdb processed the 5' RACE reads anew with MiXCR; each CDR3 protein has one entry. This sample has under 950,000 distinct CDR3 sequences, with about 24% found just once. Sequencing was carried out using blood. The receptor source for this set is a man between 65 and 79 years old in good health.

This rearrangement joins TRBV29-1 to TRBJ2-7, with TRBD1 identical over 9 bases. The CDR3 is 15 amino acids. J gave up 4 bases and V 2 bases, and 9 bases lay outside the gene matches. The germline V gene has CDR1 SQVTM and CDR2 ANQGSEA. The CDR3 sequence is CSVETYGTGRYEQYF. CDR3 bases: TGCAGCGTTGAAACCTACGGGACAGGGAGATACGAGCAGTACTTC.

The V call is TRBV11-2, the J call TRBJ1-2, with D hard to call. CDR1 SGHAT and CDR2 FQNNGV come from the germline V gene. Trimming removed 5 bases at V and 8 bases at J, with 15 bases between. This CDR3 is 13 amino acids long. CDR3 residues: CASSNGPRGGYTF. As DNA, the CDR3 is TGTGCCAGCAGCAACGGGCCCCGTGGGGGCTACACCTTC.

The V gene is TRBV27, the J gene TRBJ1-6, with TRBD1 matching 7 bases. The junction had 6 bases not matched to a gene; V was cut back by 7 bases and J by 0 bases. The length of the CDR3 is 16 residues. Germline V CDR1 and CDR2: MNHEY, SMNVEV (reference sequence). The CDR3 DNA reads as TGTGCCAGCAAAACAGGGGTTAGCTCCTATAATTCACCCCTCCACTTT. Translating gives CASKTGVSSYNSPLHF.